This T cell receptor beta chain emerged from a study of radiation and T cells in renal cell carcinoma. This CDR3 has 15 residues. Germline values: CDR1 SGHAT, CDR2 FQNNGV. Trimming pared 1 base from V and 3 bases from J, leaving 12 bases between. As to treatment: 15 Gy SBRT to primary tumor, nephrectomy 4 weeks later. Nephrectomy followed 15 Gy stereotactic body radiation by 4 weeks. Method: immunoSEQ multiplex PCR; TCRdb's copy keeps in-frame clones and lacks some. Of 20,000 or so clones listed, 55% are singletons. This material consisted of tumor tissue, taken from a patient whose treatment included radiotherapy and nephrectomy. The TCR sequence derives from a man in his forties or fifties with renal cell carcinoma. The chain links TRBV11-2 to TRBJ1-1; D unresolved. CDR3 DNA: TGTGCCAGCAGCTTAGCTTACTCAGCTTACACTGAAGCTTTCTTT. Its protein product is CASSLAYSAYTEAFF.